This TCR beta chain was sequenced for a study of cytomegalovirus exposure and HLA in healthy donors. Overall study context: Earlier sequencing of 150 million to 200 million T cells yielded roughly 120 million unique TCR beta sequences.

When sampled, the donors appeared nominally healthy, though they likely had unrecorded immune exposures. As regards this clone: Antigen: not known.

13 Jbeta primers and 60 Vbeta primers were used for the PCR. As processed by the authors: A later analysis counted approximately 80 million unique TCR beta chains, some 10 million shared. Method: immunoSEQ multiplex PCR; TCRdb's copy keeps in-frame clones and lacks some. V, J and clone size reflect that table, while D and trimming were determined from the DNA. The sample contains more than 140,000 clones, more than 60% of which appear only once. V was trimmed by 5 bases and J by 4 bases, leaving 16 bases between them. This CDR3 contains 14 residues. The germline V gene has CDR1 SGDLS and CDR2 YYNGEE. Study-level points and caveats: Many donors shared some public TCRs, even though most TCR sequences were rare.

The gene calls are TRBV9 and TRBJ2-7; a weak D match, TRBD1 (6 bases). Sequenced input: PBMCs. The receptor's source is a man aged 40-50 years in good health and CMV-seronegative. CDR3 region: CASSRGGERYEQYF. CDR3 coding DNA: TGTGCCAGCAGTAGAGGGGGTGAGAGGTACGAGCAGTACTTC.